This T cell receptor beta chain was captured by sequencing in a study of T-cell reconstitution after alpha-beta-depleted transplantation in children. Study findings and constraints: Where some patients showed high TCRbeta diversity at day 60, it came from recipient T cells and thymic progenitors that had survived. Where alpha-beta T cells came from about two months after transplant was reportedly several hundred expanded graft clones. T-cell counts and diversity at one year following transplant were attributed mainly to newly produced T cells.

Germline V gives CDR1 SGHRS, CDR2 YFSETQ. The CDR3 is made up of 17 amino acids. V lost 0 bases and J lost 0, with 12 bases in between. Preparation of the TCRbeta library used unique molecular identifiers. In TCRdb, the PCR reads were re-called with MiXCR into one record per CDR3 protein. The table lists hundreds of thousands of distinct CDR3 sequences, around 13% of them singletons. With regard to this clonotype: What it binds is not known.

The chain uses TRBV5-1 and TRBJ2-2; D remains ambiguous. Sequences were derived from PBMCs, mostly from graft donor cells, sampled 360 days after TCRalphabeta/CD19-depleted stem cell transplant. The sequence was obtained from a male patient younger than 18 who had a stem cell transplant for acute myeloid leukemia, so the T cells may come from the graft donor. CDR3 DNA sequence: TGCGCCAGCAGCTTGGCGGTCACCAGAGCGAACACCGGGGAGCTGTTTTTT. Its translation: CASSLAVTRANTGELFF. Combining the CDR3 with reference TRBV5-1 and TRBJ2-2 gives the whole variable domain KAGVTQTPRYLIKTRGQQVTLSCSPISGHRSVSWYQQTPGQGLQFLFEYFSETQRNKGNFPGRFSGRQFSNSRSEMNVSTLELGDSALYLCASSLAVTRANTGELFFGEGSRLTVL.